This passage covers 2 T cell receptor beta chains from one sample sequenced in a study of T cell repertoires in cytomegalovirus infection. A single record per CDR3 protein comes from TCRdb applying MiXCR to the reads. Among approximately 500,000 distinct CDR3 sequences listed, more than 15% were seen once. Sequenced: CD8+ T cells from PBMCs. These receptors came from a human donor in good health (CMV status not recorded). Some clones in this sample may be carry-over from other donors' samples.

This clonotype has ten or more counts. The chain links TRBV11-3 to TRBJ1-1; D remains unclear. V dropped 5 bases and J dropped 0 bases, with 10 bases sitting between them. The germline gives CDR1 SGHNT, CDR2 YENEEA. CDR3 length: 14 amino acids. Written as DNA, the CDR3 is TGTGCCAGCAGCGAAGGACGTATGAACACTGAAGCTTTCTTT. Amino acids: CASSEGRMNTEAFF.

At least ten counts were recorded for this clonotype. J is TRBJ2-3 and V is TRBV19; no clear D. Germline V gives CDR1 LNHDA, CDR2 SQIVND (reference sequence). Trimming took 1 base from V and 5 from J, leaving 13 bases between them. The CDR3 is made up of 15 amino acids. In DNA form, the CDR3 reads TGTGCCAGTAGTATAGGGGCAGGAGTGGGAGATACGCAGTATTTT. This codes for CASSIGAGVGDTQYF. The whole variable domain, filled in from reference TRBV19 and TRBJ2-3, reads DGGITQSPKYLFRKEGQNVTLSCEQNLNHDAMYWYRQDPGQGLRLIYYSQIVNDFQKGDIAEGYSVSREKKESFPLTVTSAQKNPTAFYLCASSIGAGVGDTQYFGPGTRLTVL.